Presented here are 21 T cell receptor beta chains from one specimen sequenced in a study of T cell repertoires in cytomegalovirus infection. One entry per CDR3 protein, called by TCRdb with MiXCR from the reads. The sample consists of a few hundred thousand distinct CDR3 sequences, over 35% of them appearing once. These receptors' antigens are unknown. This specimen was cultured PBMCs, taken from culture after CMV antigen stimulation. These receptors came from a human donor in good health (CMV status not recorded). Some clones in this sample may be carry-over from other donors' samples.

This clonotype was observed a handful of times. J is TRBJ2-3 and V is TRBV7-8, with D possibly being TRBD2 (7 bases). The CDR3 spans 18 residues. Trimming stripped 8 bases from V and 1 base from J, with 25 bases between. CDR1 and CDR2 (germline): SGHVS, FQNEAQ. The CDR3: CASGEMGGGFPRTDTQYF. For the CDR3, the DNA is TGTGCCAGCGGGGAAATGGGCGGGGGCTTTCCTCGCACAGATACGCAGTATTTT.

In its sample, this clonotype was seen many times. The chain employs TRBV7-2 and TRBJ2-2; D uncertain. The CDR3 is 14 residues long. CDR1 and CDR2 (germline): SGHTA, FQGNSA. Between the trimmed V and J ends, which lost 0 bases and 6 bases, there was a span of 8 bases. CDR3 protein: CASSLAFRSGELFF. CDR3 DNA sequence: TGTGCCAGCAGCTTAGCGTTCAGGTCCGGGGAGCTGTTTTTT.

This chain connects TRBV6-1 to TRBJ2-7; D unresolved. The CDR3 is 15 amino acids. In germline, CDR1 is MNHNS, CDR2 SASEGT. The V and J ends lost 2 bases and 0 bases respectively, with 11 bases between them. CDR3 DNA sequence: TGTGCCAGCAGTGAAAGGCAGCGACCCTCCTACGAGCAGTACTTC. Its translation: CASSERQRPSYEQYF.

There are a few counts of this clonotype. This chain connects TRBV7-6 to TRBJ2-2; TRBD1 might be the D (6 bases). CDR1 and CDR2 (germline): SGHVS, FNYEAQ. V lost 5 bases, J lost 6 bases, and 16 bases lay in between. The CDR3 is 15 residues long. The CDR3 bases are TGTGCCAGCAGCCTTGACAGGCCCAGCGCCGGGGAGCTGTTTTTT. This encodes CASSLDRPSAGELFF.

This clonotype was seen more than once but under ten times. This sequence joins TRBV15 and TRBJ1-3; no clear D gene. Per germline, CDR1 LNHNV and CDR2 YYDKDF (reference sequence). This CDR3 contains 10 residues. Trimming took off 8 bases at V and 4 bases at J, with 3 bases between the two ends. The CDR3 DNA reads as TGTGCCACCGGAGGAAACACCATATATTTT. It is translated as CATGGNTIYF.

The V gene is TRBV6-2 or TRBV6-3, the J gene TRBJ1-1; no firm D call. Germline assignment: CDR1 MNHEY and CDR2 SVGEGT. V lost 5 bases and J lost 5, with 9 bases in between. The CDR3 covers 12 residues. The CDR3 nucleotides read TGTGCCAGCAGTCGCACTCGGACTGAAGCTTTCTTT. This sequence encodes CASSRTRTEAFF.

This clonotype turned up a few times. This chain connects TRBV20-1 to TRBJ2-7; TRBD1 might be the D (5 bases). CDR3 length: 13 residues. Germline V CDR1 and CDR2: DFQATT, SNEGSKA (reference sequence). The V end lost 2 bases, the J end lost 7 bases, and 15 bases lay between the germline ends. The CDR3 loop is CSARQGTIGEQYF. In DNA form, the CDR3 reads TGCAGTGCTAGACAGGGAACTATTGGGGAGCAGTACTTC.

This chain joins TRBV12-3 or TRBV12-4 and TRBJ2-1, with D perhaps given as TRBD1 or TRBD2 (5 bases each). This CDR3 region has 13 residues. Trimming shortened V by 7 bases and J by 7 bases, and 14 bases separated the two germline ends. CDR3 region: CASIWGEGNEQFF. Written as DNA, the CDR3 is TGTGCCAGCATCTGGGGTGAGGGGAATGAGCAGTTCTTC.

There are a few counts of this clonotype. V and J are TRBV6-1 and TRBJ2-3; 7 nucleotides agree with TRBD2. Germline lookup yields CDR1 MNHNS and CDR2 SASEGT. V was pared by 4 bases and J by 4 bases, with 11 bases of the junction left unmatched. This CDR3 is 16 amino acids long. The CDR3: CASSVWSGGVSDTQYF. The CDR3 DNA reads as TGTGCCAGCAGTGTCTGGTCGGGAGGAGTATCAGATACGCAGTATTTT.

The chain links TRBV10-3 to TRBJ1-2; 7 bases align to TRBD1. CDR3 length: 15 residues. V shed 7 bases, J shed 4 bases, and the junction held 12 bases outside the gene matches. Germline V gives CDR1 ENHRY, CDR2 SYGVKD. The CDR3 coding sequence is TGTGCCATCAAAGCCACACTGGGACAGACCTATGGCTACACCTTC. Protein sequence: CAIKATLGQTYGYTF.

The rearrangement links TRBV7-2 to TRBJ2-5, with 10 positions matching TRBD1. Trimming removed 5 bases from V and 5 bases from J; junction bases left unmatched: 8. Germline V lookup: CDR1 SGHTA, CDR2 FQGNSA. This CDR3 is built from 15 residues. The CDR3 sequence: CASSGPTGGTETQYF. CDR3 DNA sequence: TGTGCCAGCAGCGGACCGACAGGGGGCACGGAGACCCAGTACTTC. Together with reference TRBV7-2 and TRBJ2-5, the CDR3 gives the full variable domain: GAGVSQSPSNKVTEKGKDVELRCDPISGHTALYWYRQSLGQGLEFLIYFQGNSAPDKSGLPSDRFSAERTGGSVSTLTIQRTQQEDSAVYLCASSGPTGGTETQYFGPGTRLLVL.

This clonotype was counted only a few times. The chain's CDR3 is CASSQSPGLADDEQFF. The CDR3 region has the DNA TGCGCCAGCAGCCAGAGCCCGGGACTAGCGGACGATGAGCAGTTCTTC. The chain recombines TRBV4-3 with TRBJ2-1; 11 bases agree with TRBD2. The CDR3 length is 16 residues. Germline V lookup: CDR1 LGHNA, CDR2 YSLEER. Losses at the gene ends were 3 bases for V and 8 bases for J; bases not matched to a gene: 9.

This clonotype was detected ten times or more. The V call is TRBV7-2, the J call TRBJ2-7; D unclear. The V gene lost 3 bases and the J gene lost 0 bases, with 9 bases spanning the gap. The length of the CDR3 is 14 residues. Germline CDR1 is SGHTA and CDR2 is FQGNSA. CDR3: CASSFQGRSYEQYF. CDR3 nucleotides: TGTGCCAGCAGCTTCCAAGGGCGCTCCTACGAGCAGTACTTC.

Many counts were recorded for this clonotype. This sequence joins TRBV7-2 and TRBJ2-1; 7 nucleotides align to TRBD2. This CDR3 spans 16 amino acids. V lost 0 bases, J lost 0 bases, and 2 bases stayed unmatched. The V gene's germline CDR1 is SGHTA and CDR2 FQGNSA. DNA for the CDR3: TGTGCCAGCAGCTTAGCTGGGGGGGGCTCCTACAATGAGCAGTTCTTC. This translates into CASSLAGGGSYNEQFF.

This chain uses TRBV7-2 with TRBJ2-1, with D tentatively TRBD2 (6 bases). The CDR3 consists of 16 residues. Trimming shortened V by 3 bases and J by 4 bases, and 16 bases separated the two germline ends. CDR1 and CDR2 (germline): SGHTA, FQGNSA. CDR3 in DNA: TGTGCCAGCAGCTTGTCGCGGGGCCCCAGGTACAATGAGCAGTTCTTC. Protein: CASSLSRGPRYNEQFF.

This clonotype was picked up a small number of times. The V and J genes are TRBV28 and TRBJ2-3; D gene unclear. V lost 5 bases and J lost 2, with 17 bases in between. The germline gives CDR1 MDHEN, CDR2 SYDVKM. This CDR3 has 16 amino acids. The DNA of the CDR3 is TGTGCCAGCAGTCCATGGACGGAAATGAACACAGATACGCAGTATTTT. Encoded protein: CASSPWTEMNTDTQYF.

V and J are TRBV7-2 and TRBJ2-3, with D maybe TRBD1 (6 bases). The CDR3 contains 15 residues. The germline gives CDR1 SGHTA, CDR2 FQGNSA. The V end lost 4 bases, the J end lost 2 bases, and 13 bases lay between the germline ends. CDR3 in amino acids: CASSSLTGLTDTQYF. DNA of the CDR3: TGTGCCAGCAGCTCACTGACAGGACTCACAGATACGCAGTATTTT.

This clonotype was observed a few times. The V call is TRBV7-2, the J call TRBJ2-7; 7 bases line up with TRBD1. The CDR3 spans 14 residues. Germline V gene data show CDR1 as SGHTA and CDR2 as FQGNSA. J gave up 3 bases and V 1 base, and 3 bases lay outside the gene matches. CDR3 nucleotides: TGTGCCAGCAGCTTAGAGGGACAGTACTACGAGCAGTACTTC. Protein sequence: CASSLEGQYYEQYF.

The chain employs TRBV27 and TRBJ2-1; no firm D call. Germline CDR1 and CDR2: MNHEY and SMNVEV (reference sequence). The CDR3 contains 18 residues. V lost 3 bases and J 6 bases, leaving 24 bases between the germline ends. CDR3 protein: CASSFKSTTYTRPNEQFF. The CDR3 bases are TGTGCCAGCAGTTTTAAGTCTACAACCTACACAAGACCCAATGAGCAGTTCTTC.

This clonotype was recorded a few times. This sequence joins TRBV7-2 and TRBJ2-2, with D tentatively TRBD1 or TRBD2 (5 bases each). CDR1 and CDR2 (germline): SGHTA, FQGNSA. Trimming took 3 bases from V and 6 from J, leaving 17 bases between them. The CDR3 sequence is 16 residues long. The CDR3 DNA is TGTGCCAGCAGCTTGCTCGGGGCTAGCTCGGCCGGGGAGCTGTTTTTT. This translates into CASSLLGASSAGELFF.

This clonotype was found once. This may arise from a read error, as a much more abundant clone is one base away. Because it lacks the conserved phenylalanine or tryptophan at the end, this CDR3 is likely a read error. The chain is built from TRBV7-2 and TRBJ1-1; unclear D gene. The germline CDR1 and CDR2 sequences are SGHTA and FQGNSA. The V end was cut by 2 bases, the J end by 2 bases, with 9 bases between. The CDR3 runs 14 residues. CDR3 in amino acids: CASSLRGVNTEAFV. CDR3 DNA: TGTGCCAGCAGCTTAAGAGGAGTCAACACTGAAGCTTTCGTT.